This paragraph reports one TCR beta chain. As yet, its antigen is unknown. The junction shows a germline mismatch at one end, possibly a read error. Germline V gene data show CDR1 as LNHDA and CDR2 as SQIVND (reference sequence). The CDR3 runs to 13 residues. These data originate in a study of cytomegalovirus exposure and HLA in healthy donors. Whole-study context: The 110 or so validation repertoires used the same platform as the roughly 610 first-cohort repertoires, a later analysis reported.

Points from the study as a whole: First-cohort TCR clusters tended to co-occur in the 130 or so validation repertoires, a later analysis found.

Assay: immunoSEQ multiplex PCR; the TCRdb copy retains only in-frame clones and omits some. The sample holds about 130,000 clones, about nine tenths seen once. This rearrangement joins TRBV19 to TRBJ2-1; no clear D gene. The source material was PBMCs. The TCR originated in a man aged 25 to 45 in good health and CMV-seronegative. The DNA of the CDR3 is TGTGCCAGTAGTGCGTACTCCTATAATGAGCAGTTCTTC. This gives the protein CASSAYSYNEQFF.